Sequencing of this TCR beta chain was carried out in a study of shared clonotypes between healthy human individuals. Overall study findings and caveats: Relative to their counterparts shared across all four donors, non-shared clonotypes exhibited diminished generation probabilities. Compared with memory subsets, naive subsets generally had larger estimated richness.

CD45RO negativity and positive selection for CCR7 defined naive CD8 cells, a population that excluded terminally differentiated effector memory CD45RA+ cells. The V end was cut by 1 base, the J end by 8 bases, with 15 bases between. The CDR3 spans 15 residues. Germline CDR1 is SGHKS and CDR2 is YYEKEE (reference sequence). Worth noting for this clone: Antigen specificity is unknown.

In the sorted-subset replicate PCRs, approximately 200 ng DNA, 25,000 to 30,000 T cell genomes, was used. Clones were read by immunoSEQ multiplex PCR, and TCRdb kept only the in-frame ones, dropping some. This table has around 1.9 million clones, approximately 94% appearing once. This chain joins TRBV5-5 and TRBJ2-2; TRBD2 is a possible D gene (6 bases). The receptor comes from a man between 18 and 29 years old in good health. Some clones in this sample may be carry-over from other donors' samples. Sequences were obtained from naive CD8+ T cells from PBMCs. The CDR3 loop reads CASSLFRASAGELFF. The DNA of the CDR3 is TGTGCCAGCAGCTTGTTCAGGGCTAGCGCTGGGGAGCTGTTTTTT.